Listed below are T cell receptor beta chains from one sample, sequenced in a study of T cell repertoires in aging, cancer and after chemotherapy. TCRdb processed the multiplex PCR reads anew with MiXCR; each CDR3 protein has one entry. The sample shows more than 8,000 distinct CDR3 sequences, 30% to 45% of them seen only once. The sequencing input was blood. The receptors stem from a human donor in good health. CDR3s include the opening cysteine and the closing phenylalanine or tryptophan. The order of the fields is V gene, J gene, CDR3 protein.

TRBV20-1	TRBJ2-7	CSARKDLSSYEQYF
TRBV6-5	TRBJ1-1	CASSQADTEAFF
TRBV13	TRBJ2-5	CASSIGLAGGKKTQYF
TRBV27	TRBJ1-5	CASSLSPQGGQPQHF
TRBV6-2/TRBV6-3	TRBJ2-2	CASSFGGPNTGELFF
TRBV13	TRBJ2-2	CASGVNTGELFF
TRBV5-4	TRBJ2-7	CASSLEGLAGAYEQYF
TRBV6-2/TRBV6-3	TRBJ2-4	CASSYSGGDWKAKNIQYF
TRBV19	TRBJ2-7	CASSKGLAGAYEQYF
TRBV6-1	TRBJ2-3	CASSAGSMADTQYF
TRBV11-3	TRBJ2-7	CASSLWVPGEQYF
TRBV29-1	TRBJ2-7	CSVEGDRDSYEQYF
TRBV30	TRBJ1-6	CAWVRTVNSPLHF
TRBV12-3/TRBV12-4	TRBJ2-1	CASSSDSSYNEQFF
TRBV4-1	TRBJ2-2	CASSQLDSTGELFF
TRBV13	TRBJ2-3	CASSSPRTRGDTQYF
TRBV10-3	TRBJ2-2	CAISRGASNTGELFF
TRBV6-5	TRBJ1-2	CASSPDSGFGGYTF
TRBV11-3	TRBJ1-2	CASSPIDRVGGYTF
TRBV11-1	TRBJ2-5	CASSPLRGGQETQYF
TRBV30	TRBJ2-3	CAWKRQSTDTQYF
TRBV13	TRBJ2-7	CASSLESRTGLYEQYF
TRBV11-1	TRBJ2-3	CASSLAGADTQYF
TRBV5-6	TRBJ2-5	CASSLDPGTSGEETQYF
TRBV20-1	TRBJ2-6	CSAREGVRSGGFTGANVLTF
TRBV21-1	TRBJ2-1	CASSKEIPGGSYNEQFF
TRBV12-3/TRBV12-4	TRBJ2-5	CASSFNSQETQYF
TRBV12-3/TRBV12-4	TRBJ1-2	CASSDRGRGYGYTF
TRBV6-5	TRBJ1-1	CASSYSGATDTEAFF
TRBV10-3	TRBJ1-1	CAISDDVRITGNTEAFF
TRBV6-2/TRBV6-3	TRBJ2-3	CASSYRTDTQYF
TRBV6-6	TRBJ2-1	CASGGLAGGRSYNEQFF
TRBV5-4	TRBJ1-2	CASRTLQGDGYTF
TRBV13	TRBJ2-6	CASSSGFSGANVLTF
TRBV6-1	TRBJ2-7	CASSLREIYEQYF
TRBV4-3	TRBJ1-2	CASSQVGSGFRGYTF
TRBV6-5	TRBJ1-1	CASRPGDEAFF
TRBV6-4	TRBJ2-3	CASSTGTASDTQYF
TRBV12-3/TRBV12-4	TRBJ1-3	CASSSGLGNTIYF
TRBV12-3/TRBV12-4	TRBJ1-4	CASSLSRGNEKLFF
TRBV20-1	TRBJ2-7	CSARDSTRVLSYEQYF
TRBV6-5	TRBJ1-1	CASLSRAGRRNTEAFF
TRBV11-3	TRBJ2-1	CASSLGASGFEQFF
TRBV6-5	TRBJ2-7	CASSLDSDEQYF
TRBV19	TRBJ2-3	CASSNSFADTQYF
TRBV29-1	TRBJ1-6	CSVGYGRDSPLHF
TRBV6-6	TRBJ2-7	CASSHRGEGYEQYF
TRBV19	TRBJ2-1	CASSRTSGTYNEQFF
TRBV29-1	TRBJ1-4	CSVGITNEKLFF
TRBV14	TRBJ1-1	CASSQDFTIFDMNTEAFF
TRBV19	TRBJ2-1	CASGLGFSYNEQFF
TRBV18	TRBJ2-3	CASSSGQGIADTQYF
TRBV10-3	TRBJ1-2	CAISERGTNYGYTF
TRBV12-3/TRBV12-4	TRBJ1-2	CASSTTGTAIYGYTF
TRBV19	TRBJ2-6	CASSWDSGANVLTF